These 29 T cell receptor beta chains came from one sample sequenced in a study of shared clonotypes between healthy human individuals. Clones were read by immunoSEQ multiplex PCR, and TCRdb kept only the in-frame ones, dropping some. The data show over 850,000 clones, approximately 80% seen once. Material: memory CD4+ T cells from PBMCs. Subset noted: CD45RA-negative fraction. The source is a man aged 18 to 30 in good health. Some clones in this sample may be carry-over from other donors' samples.

Comment on this clone: A read error is the likely source, as a far larger clone sits one nucleotide away. The chain has TRBV27 and TRBJ1-5; the D gene is possibly TRBD1 (5 bases). V lost 5 bases to trimming and J lost 12 bases, with 20 bases between them. CDR3 size: 14 residues. In germline, CDR1 is MNHEY, CDR2 SMNVEV (reference sequence). In DNA form, the CDR3 reads TGTGCCAGCAGTACCTCGGGGCCCCCCAGGGTCCAGCATTTT. The encoded protein is CASSTSGPPRVQHF.

In regard to this clone: Other DNA sequences within the sample encode an identical CDR3. CDR3 region: CASSFGEASYEQYF. Here the CDR3 DNA reads TGCGCCAGCAGCTTCGGGGAGGCCTCCTACGAGCAGTACTTC. The chain uses TRBV5-1 and TRBJ2-7; D is perhaps TRBD2 (6 bases). V lost 2 bases to trimming and J lost 0 bases, with 9 bases between them. The germline gives CDR1 SGHRS, CDR2 YFSETQ. The length of the CDR3 is 14 residues.

The chain couples TRBV6-5 to TRBJ2-7; a weak D match, TRBD1 (6 bases). Looked up from germline, CDR1 is MNHEY and CDR2 is SVGAGI. V gave up 6 bases and J gave up 3 bases, with 12 bases separating them. There are 13 residues in the CDR3. The CDR3 region is CASSMGAFYEQYF. The CDR3 DNA sequence: TGTGCCAGCAGCATGGGGGCCTTCTACGAGCAGTACTTC.

The gene calls are TRBV7-9 and TRBJ2-7, with D possibly TRBD1 on 5 matching bases. The V end lost 5 bases, the J end lost 4 bases, and 12 bases lay between the germline ends. CDR3 size: 13 residues. From germline, CDR1 is SEHNR and CDR2 FQNEAQ (reference sequence). CDR3 sequence: CASSAGFSYEQYF. CDR3 coding DNA: TGTGCCAGCAGCGCAGGGTTTTCTTACGAGCAGTACTTC.

The genes are TRBV19 and TRBJ2-6; perhaps TRBD2 as D (5 bases). Deletions cut 9 bases from V and 0 bases from J, with 15 bases between. CDR1 and CDR2 from the germline V gene are LNHDA and SQIVND (reference sequence). CDR3 size: 16 residues. CDR3 amino acids: CASHRGRDSGANVLTF. CDR3 DNA: TGTGCCAGCCACCGGGGTCGGGACTCTGGGGCCAACGTCCTGACTTTC.

Remarks on this clone: The same CDR3 can be traced to other DNA sequences in this sample. The V and J genes are TRBV18 and TRBJ2-7; 9 bases map to TRBD1. The CDR3 length is 14 residues. CDR1 KGHSH and CDR2 LQKENI come from the germline V gene. The trim removed 6 bases at V and 7 bases at J, leaving 10 bases unmatched. CDR3 nucleotides: TGTGCCAGCTCGCCAACACAGGGGGCGAGAGAGCAGTACTTC. The encoded protein is CASSPTQGAREQYF.

The gene calls are TRBV25-1 and TRBJ2-1; TRBD1 might be the D (6 bases). Trimming pared 4 bases from V and 5 bases from J, leaving 12 bases between. CDR1 and CDR2 (germline): MGHDK, SYGVNS. This CDR3 region has 14 residues. CDR3 coding DNA: TGTGCCAGCAGTGGGACAGAAGGAAACAATGAGCAGTTCTTC. Protein sequence: CASSGTEGNNEQFF.

The chain employs TRBV19 and TRBJ1-5; 7 positions match TRBD1. Germline V CDR1 and CDR2: LNHDA, SQIVND (reference sequence). With 3 bases clipped from V and 2 bases from J, the junction kept 13 bases outside the gene matches. There are 18 residues in the CDR3. The CDR3 DNA reads as TGTGCCAGTAGTATTGACAGGGCCAAGGAAACGGGCAATCAGCCCCAGCATTTT. Translation: CASSIDRAKETGNQPQHF.

The chain uses TRBV7-6 and TRBJ2-7, with D tentatively TRBD2 (5 bases). The germline V gene has CDR1 SGHVS and CDR2 FNYEAQ. Trimming pared 4 bases from V and 4 bases from J, leaving 20 bases between. The CDR3 is made up of 16 amino acids. The CDR3 DNA sequence: TGTGCCAGCAGCTCCCCAATCGGGCAGCGGACGTACGAGCAGTACTTC. Translated, it gives CASSSPIGQRTYEQYF.

V and J are TRBV2 and TRBJ2-3; D unclear. The CDR3 covers 15 residues. Looked up from germline, CDR1 is SNHLY and CDR2 is FYNNEI. The V end lost 1 base, the J end lost 0 bases, and 8 bases lay between the germline ends. CDR3: CASSEVRRSTDTQYF. The CDR3 DNA follows: TGTGCCAGCAGTGAAGTCCGTCGGAGCACAGATACGCAGTATTTT.

The V gene is TRBV28, the J gene TRBJ1-5; D is unresolved. V was clipped by 5 bases and J by 2 bases, with 16 bases between them. CDR1 is MDHEN and CDR2 is SYDVKM in the germline V gene. The CDR3 totals 16 residues. In DNA form, the CDR3 reads TGTGCCAGCAGTCCGCACGGACGGGGTGGCAATCAGCCCCAGCATTTT. This translates into CASSPHGRGGNQPQHF.

This chain links TRBV27 with TRBJ1-1, with D unresolved. The CDR3 consists of 17 residues. Germline CDR1 reads MNHEY; CDR2 reads SMNVEV (reference sequence). V was shortened by 8 bases and J by 1 base, with 23 bases between the two germline ends. CDR3 DNA sequence: TGTGCCAGCTCACCAGGAAATTACGGTCAGCGGAACACTGAAGCTTTCTTT. Its protein product is CASSPGNYGQRNTEAFF.

This chain joins TRBV5-1 and TRBJ2-2; D ambiguous. This CDR3 region has 15 residues. CDR1 and CDR2 (germline): SGHRS, YFSETQ. Trimming left V 2 bases short and J 3 bases short, with 11 bases between. CDR3 in amino acids: CASSFGPADTGELFF. CDR3 nucleotides: TGCGCCAGCAGCTTTGGTCCAGCAGACACCGGGGAGCTGTTTTTT. Looking up the rest from reference TRBV5-1 and TRBJ2-2 gives the full variable domain: KAGVTQTPRYLIKTRGQQVTLSCSPISGHRSVSWYQQTPGQGLQFLFEYFSETQRNKGNFPGRFSGRQFSNSRSEMNVSTLELGDSALYLCASSFGPADTGELFFGEGSRLTVL.

A single count supports this clone. This rearrangement joins TRBV7-2 to TRBJ2-7, with 7 nucleotides matching TRBD2. The trim removed 1 base at V and 6 bases at J, leaving 6 bases unmatched. This CDR3 comprises 14 residues. Germline V CDR1 and CDR2: SGHTA, FQGNSA. In DNA form, the CDR3 reads TGTGCCAGCAGCTTAGTTTGGAGGGAGGGCGAGCAGTACTTC. The encoded protein is CASSLVWREGEQYF.

The CDR3 DNA is TGTGCCAGCACCCCGACGTCTCCCAAAAACATTCAGTACTTC. Translating it yields CASTPTSPKNIQYF. V usage is TRBV6-6 and J usage is TRBJ2-4; D not certain. Trimming left V 7 bases short and J 2 bases short, with 12 bases between. Germline V gene lookup returns CDR1 MNHNY and CDR2 SVGAGI (reference sequence). The length of the CDR3 is 14 residues.

This chain connects TRBV20-1 to TRBJ1-4, with TRBD1 identical over 8 bases. Germline CDR1 DFQATT, CDR2 SNEGSKA (reference sequence). V trimming: 8 bases; J trimming: 7 bases; junction bases outside the gene matches: 3. The CDR3 is 11 residues long. As DNA, the CDR3 is TGCAGTCAAGGGACAGGTGAAAAACTGTTTTTT. Amino acid sequence: CSQGTGEKLFF.

The chain uses TRBV19 and TRBJ2-7; D perhaps matches TRBD1 (5 bases). CDR1 is LNHDA, CDR2 SQIVND, per germline (reference sequence). V was trimmed by 3 bases and J by 6 bases, leaving 15 bases between them. The CDR3 has 14 residues. Written as DNA, the CDR3 is TGTGCCAGTAGTATCCAACTTGGGGCATCCGAGCAGTACTTC. Its translation: CASSIQLGASEQYF.

The chain employs TRBV2 and TRBJ2-5; 10 positions match TRBD1. Germline loops: CDR1 SNHLY, CDR2 FYNNEI. V gave up 6 bases and J gave up 2 bases; unmatched junction bases: 3. The CDR3 is made up of 14 amino acids. Here the CDR3 DNA reads TGTGCCAGCAGCCCGGACAGGGGGCAAGAGACCCAGTACTTC. Translating it yields CASSPDRGQETQYF. Variable domain in full (rest from reference TRBV2 and TRBJ2-5): EPEVTQTPSHQVTQMGQEVILRCVPISNHLYFYWYRQILGQKVEFLVSFYNNEISEKSEIFDDQFSVERPDGSNFTLKIRSTKLEDSAMYFCASSPDRGQETQYFGPGTRLLVL.

This rearrangement joins TRBV28 to TRBJ2-6; TRBD1 matches at 9 bases. V lost 7 bases to trimming and J lost 2 bases; unmatched junction nucleotides: 9. The CDR3 runs 17 residues. Per the germline V gene, CDR1 is MDHEN and CDR2 is SYDVKM. Written as DNA, the CDR3 is TGTGCCAGCACCATCGGGACAGGGACAGCTGGGGCCAACGTCCTGACTTTC. It translates to CASTIGTGTAGANVLTF.

CDR3 bases: TGTGCCAGCAGTGAATCGGACGACGTACCGGCTTTCTTT. It translates to CASSESDDVPAFF. V is TRBV2 and J is TRBJ1-1; D call uncertain. The CDR3 consists of 13 residues. CDR1 is SNHLY, CDR2 FYNNEI, per germline. V lost 2 bases and J lost 11, with 15 bases in between.

The genes are TRBV18 and TRBJ2-1; perhaps TRBD1 as D (6 bases). This CDR3 region has 14 residues. Germline loops: CDR1 KGHSH, CDR2 LQKENI. Deletions cut 3 bases from V and 6 bases from J, with 12 bases between. CDR3 sequence: CASSPGHSINEQFF. CDR3 sequence (DNA): TGTGCCAGCTCACCGGGACATAGTATCAATGAGCAGTTCTTC.

The rearrangement links TRBV25-1 to TRBJ1-5; 7 bases align to TRBD1. The ends lost 8 bases at V and 7 bases at J; junction bases unmatched: 11. Germline V lookup: CDR1 MGHDK, CDR2 SYGVNS. The CDR3 is made up of 14 amino acids. The CDR3 is CASGGRQGLQPQHF. The CDR3, as DNA: TGTGCCAGCGGGGGAAGACAGGGTCTACAGCCCCAGCATTTT.

The V call is TRBV11-2, the J call TRBJ2-1; 10 positions match TRBD2. Losses at the gene ends were 0 bases for V and 6 bases for J; bases not matched to a gene: 11. Germline loops: CDR1 SGHAT, CDR2 FQNNGV. The CDR3 is 18 amino acids. The CDR3 here is CASSLEGLAGAPTNEQFF. The CDR3, as DNA: TGTGCCAGCAGCTTAGAGGGGCTAGCGGGGGCTCCAACCAATGAGCAGTTCTTC.

V gene TRBV5-4 combines with J gene TRBJ1-3, with D perhaps TRBD1 (5 bases). The CDR3 loop spans 15 amino acids. Trimming removed 4 bases from V and 0 bases from J, with 11 bases in between. Germline lookup yields CDR1 SGHNT and CDR2 YYREEE (reference sequence). CDR3 loop: CASSRNGGSGNTIYF. For the CDR3, the DNA is TGTGCCAGCAGCCGAAACGGGGGCTCTGGAAACACCATATATTTT.

The chain is built from TRBV9 and TRBJ2-1; a possible D gene is TRBD2 (6 bases). Germline CDR1 reads SGDLS; CDR2 reads YYNGEE. The CDR3 extends over 13 amino acids. Between the trimmed V and J ends, which lost 3 bases and 4 bases, there was a span of 8 bases. The CDR3 loop is CASSAREYNEQFF. The CDR3 nucleotides read TGTGCCAGCAGCGCTCGGGAGTACAATGAGCAGTTCTTC.

CDR3 in DNA: TGTGCCAGCAGTAGGATAGGGTTTAGCAATCAGCCCCAGCATTTT. Its protein is CASSRIGFSNQPQHF. The chain joins TRBV28 to TRBJ1-5, with D unclear. The CDR3 length is 15 residues. Germline-derived CDR1 and CDR2 are MDHEN and SYDVKM. The V gene lost 5 bases and the J gene lost 0 bases, with 11 bases spanning the gap.

The genes are TRBV7-2 and TRBJ1-4; D gene uncertain. Germline-derived CDR1 and CDR2 are SGHTA and FQGNSA. V was cut by 5 bases and J by 8 bases, with 12 bases left in between. The CDR3 has 13 amino acids. CDR3 coding DNA: TGTGCCAGCAGCACCCGGACGGCGGAAAAACTGTTTTTT. Its protein product is CASSTRTAEKLFF. The full variable domain, in which reference TRBV7-2 and TRBJ1-4 provide the parts outside the CDR3, is GAGVSQSPSNKVTEKGKDVELRCDPISGHTALYWYRQSLGQGLEFLIYFQGNSAPDKSGLPSDRFSAERTGGSVSTLTIQRTQQEDSAVYLCASSTRTAEKLFFGSGTQLSVL.

This sequence joins TRBV11-1 and TRBJ1-1; no clear D gene. Germline V gives CDR1 SGHAT, CDR2 FQDESV (reference sequence). The CDR3 loop spans 15 amino acids. V lost 5 bases, J lost 3 bases, and 16 bases lay in between. CDR3 protein: CASSPLGFGDTEAFF. The CDR3 DNA reads as TGTGCCAGCAGCCCCCTGGGGTTCGGGGACACTGAAGCTTTCTTT.

As for this clone: At the DNA level, this CDR3 is encoded by other sequences in the same sample as well. This rearrangement joins TRBV5-1 to TRBJ2-5, with D perhaps TRBD1 (6 bases). Trimming shortened V by 1 base and J by 5 bases, and 9 bases separated the two germline ends. Germline V gene data show CDR1 as SGHRS and CDR2 as YFSETQ. This CDR3 contains 13 residues. The CDR3 DNA reads TGCGCCAGCAGCTTGTGGGGGCGGGAGACCCAGTACTTC. This encodes CASSLWGRETQYF.